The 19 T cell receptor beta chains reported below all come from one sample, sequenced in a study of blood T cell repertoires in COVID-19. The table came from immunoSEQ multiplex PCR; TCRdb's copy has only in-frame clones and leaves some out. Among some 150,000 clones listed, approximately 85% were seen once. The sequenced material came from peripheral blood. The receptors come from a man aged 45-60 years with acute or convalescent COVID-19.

The CDR3 protein is CASSLDSSYNEQFF. In nucleotides, the CDR3 is TGTGCCAGCAGTCTCGACAGCTCCTACAATGAGCAGTTCTTC. The chain uses TRBV28 and TRBJ2-1; TRBD1 is a possible D gene (5 bases). V was pared by 5 bases and J by 0 bases, with 8 bases between. CDR3 length equals 14 residues. CDR1 is MDHEN and CDR2 is SYDVKM in the germline V gene.

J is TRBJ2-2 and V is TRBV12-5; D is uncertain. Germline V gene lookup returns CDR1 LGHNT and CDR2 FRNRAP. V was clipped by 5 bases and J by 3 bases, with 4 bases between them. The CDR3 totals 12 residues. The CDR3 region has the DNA TGTGCTAGTGGTCTACACACCGGGGAGCTGTTTTTT. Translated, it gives CASGLHTGELFF.

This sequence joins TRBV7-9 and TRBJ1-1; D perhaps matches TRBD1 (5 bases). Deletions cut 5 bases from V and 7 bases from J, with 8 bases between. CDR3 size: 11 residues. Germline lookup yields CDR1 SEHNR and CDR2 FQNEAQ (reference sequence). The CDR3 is CASSLQGEAFF. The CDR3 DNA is TGTGCCAGCAGCCTCCAGGGTGAAGCTTTCTTT.

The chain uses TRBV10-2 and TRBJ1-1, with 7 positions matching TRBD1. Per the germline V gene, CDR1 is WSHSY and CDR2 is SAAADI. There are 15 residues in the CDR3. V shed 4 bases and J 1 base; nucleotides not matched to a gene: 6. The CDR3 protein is CASSVQGLGNTEAFF. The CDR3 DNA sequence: TGCGCCAGCAGTGTACAGGGGTTAGGGAACACTGAAGCTTTCTTT.

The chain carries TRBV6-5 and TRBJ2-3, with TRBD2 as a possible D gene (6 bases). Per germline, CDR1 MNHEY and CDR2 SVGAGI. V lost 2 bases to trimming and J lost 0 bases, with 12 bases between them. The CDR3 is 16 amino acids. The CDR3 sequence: CASSYAGLTSTDTQYF. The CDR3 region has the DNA TGTGCCAGCAGTTACGCGGGACTTACTAGCACAGATACGCAGTATTTT.

Here the CDR3 DNA reads TGTGCCGGGGCACGAGACAGGGCTGGCAATCAGCCCCAGCATTTT. This sequence encodes CAGARDRAGNQPQHF. The chain joins TRBV2 to TRBJ1-5; TRBD1 matches at 7 bases. There are 15 residues in the CDR3. Germline V gene lookup returns CDR1 SNHLY and CDR2 FYNNEI. V shed 11 bases, J shed 2 bases, and the junction held 12 bases outside the gene matches.

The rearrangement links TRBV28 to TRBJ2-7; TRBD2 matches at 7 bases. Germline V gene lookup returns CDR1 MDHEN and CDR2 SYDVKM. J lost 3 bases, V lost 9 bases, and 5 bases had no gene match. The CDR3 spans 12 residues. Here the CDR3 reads CARKKRDYEQYF. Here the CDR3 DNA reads TGTGCCAGAAAAAAGCGGGACTACGAGCAGTACTTC.

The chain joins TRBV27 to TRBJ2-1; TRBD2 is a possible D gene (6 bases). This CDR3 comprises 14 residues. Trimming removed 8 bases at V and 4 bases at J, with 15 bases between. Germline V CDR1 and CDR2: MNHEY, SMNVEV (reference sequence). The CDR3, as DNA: TGTGCCAGCCAGAGGGGACTGGAGTACAATGAGCAGTTCTTC. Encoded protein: CASQRGLEYNEQFF.

The DNA for the CDR3 is TGCGCCAGCGGTCGGTCTAGCGGGGGGGCCAATGAGCAGTTCTTC. Translated, it gives CASGRSSGGANEQFF. V and J are TRBV10-2 and TRBJ2-1; 12 bases match TRBD2. Germline V lookup: CDR1 WSHSY, CDR2 SAAADI. With V trimmed by 8 bases and J by 6 bases, 8 bases remained unmatched. The CDR3 has 15 residues.

The DNA of the CDR3 is TGTGCCAGCAGCTTTCAAACAGGTAACGAGCACGAGCAGTACTTC. Translating gives CASSFQTGNEHEQYF. The chain carries TRBV7-9 and TRBJ2-7, with D possibly TRBD1 on 5 matching bases. Trimming shortened V by 3 bases and J by 5 bases, and 17 bases separated the two germline ends. The CDR3 totals 15 residues. CDR1 and CDR2 from the germline V gene are SEHNR and FQNEAQ (reference sequence).

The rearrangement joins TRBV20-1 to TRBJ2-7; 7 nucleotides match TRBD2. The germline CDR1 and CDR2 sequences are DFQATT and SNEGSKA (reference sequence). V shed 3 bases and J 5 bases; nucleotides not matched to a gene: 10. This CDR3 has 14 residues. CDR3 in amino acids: CSASLEAGLDEQYF. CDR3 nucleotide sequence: TGCAGTGCTAGTTTGGAAGCGGGATTGGACGAGCAGTACTTC.

The CDR3 DNA reads as TGTGCCAGCAGCTCACCCCTAGAGCAGTTCTTC. It encodes CASSSPLEQFF. V is TRBV6-5 and J is TRBJ2-1; D not resolved. Trimming left V 6 bases short and J 10 bases short, with 10 bases between. The CDR3 has 11 residues. CDR1 MNHEY and CDR2 SVGAGI come from the germline V gene.

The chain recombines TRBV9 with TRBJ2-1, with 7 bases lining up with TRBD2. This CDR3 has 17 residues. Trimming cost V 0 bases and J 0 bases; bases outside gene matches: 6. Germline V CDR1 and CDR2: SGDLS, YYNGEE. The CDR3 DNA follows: TGTGCCAGCAGCGTAGGCCTAGCGGAAGTCTCCTACAATGAGCAGTTCTTC. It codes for CASSVGLAEVSYNEQFF.

CDR3: CASSSEQGDEQFF. CDR3 DNA: TGTGCCAGCAGCTCAGAACAGGGGGATGAGCAGTTCTTC. V and J are TRBV7-9 and TRBJ2-1; 8 bases fit TRBD1. The CDR3 extends over 13 amino acids. Germline values: CDR1 SEHNR, CDR2 FQNEAQ (reference sequence). The junction had 4 bases not matched to a gene; V was cut back by 4 bases and J by 8 bases.

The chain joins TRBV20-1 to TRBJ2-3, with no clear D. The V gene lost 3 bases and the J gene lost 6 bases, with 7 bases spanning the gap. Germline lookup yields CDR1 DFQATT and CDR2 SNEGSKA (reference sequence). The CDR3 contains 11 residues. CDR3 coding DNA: TGCAGTGCTAGCGGTGCGGATACGCAGTATTTT. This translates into CSASGADTQYF.

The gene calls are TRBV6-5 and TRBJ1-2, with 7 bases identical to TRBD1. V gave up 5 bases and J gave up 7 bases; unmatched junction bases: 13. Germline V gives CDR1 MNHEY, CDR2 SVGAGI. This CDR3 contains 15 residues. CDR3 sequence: CASSPTGQGVAGYTF. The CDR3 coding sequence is TGTGCCAGCAGTCCAACTGGGCAGGGGGTGGCTGGCTACACCTTC.

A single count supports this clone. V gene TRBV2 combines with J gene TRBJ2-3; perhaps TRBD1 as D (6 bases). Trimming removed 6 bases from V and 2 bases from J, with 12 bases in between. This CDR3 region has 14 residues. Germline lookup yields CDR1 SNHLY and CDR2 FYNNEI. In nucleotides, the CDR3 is TGTGCCAGCAGCCGACAGGAAAACACAGATACGCAGTATTTT. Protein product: CASSRQENTDTQYF.

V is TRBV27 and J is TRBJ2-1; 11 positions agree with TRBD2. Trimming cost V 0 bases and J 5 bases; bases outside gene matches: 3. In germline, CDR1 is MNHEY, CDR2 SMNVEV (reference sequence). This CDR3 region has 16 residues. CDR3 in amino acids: CASSLSQTSGNNEQFF. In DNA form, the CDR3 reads TGTGCCAGCAGTTTATCCCAGACTAGCGGGAACAATGAGCAGTTCTTC.

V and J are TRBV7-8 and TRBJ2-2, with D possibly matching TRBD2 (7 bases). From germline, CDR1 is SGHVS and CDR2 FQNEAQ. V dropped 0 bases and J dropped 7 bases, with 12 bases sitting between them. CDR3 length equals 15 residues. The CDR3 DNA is TGTGCCAGCAGCTTAGCGGGGGGGCCTCACGGGGAGCTGTTTTTT. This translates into CASSLAGGPHGELFF.